This T cell receptor (beta chain) was identified during a study of T cells after yellow fever vaccination (dated by TCRdb to about 2019). Regarding the complete study: The SMART-Seq v4 Ultra Low Input RNA kit was used to prepare libraries from fractions with low cell numbers. To follow T-cell clones before and after both primary and booster YFV17D yellow fever vaccination, bulk TCR alpha and beta repertoires underwent longitudinal sequencing. Two healthy male donors, one aged 18 to 29 and one aged 30 to 40 years, made up the cohort. Blood samples were taken at several timepoints before and after primary and secondary immunization, and bulk PBMC replicates and cell subsets were isolated. Paper-wide results and their limitations: Compared with the primary T-cell response, the secondary T-cell response was weaker but faster, peaking on day 5 rather than day 15. Most clones expanded after primary vaccination were re-detected after the booster (96% of CD4 and around 88% of CD8), suggesting broad memory maintenance. A small share of clonotypes occurred in both CD4 and CD8 compartments, likely arising from convergent recombination. Because only two donors were included in the study, the extent to which the findings can be generalized is limited. Computational filtering was needed because FACS-sorted repertoires could contain abundant contaminating clonotypes from the bulk population.

The sample's treatment or condition, from its label and the paper: live attenuated yellow fever vaccine strain. At every blood-draw timepoint, two biological replicates of bulk PBMCs were collected. PBMCs were isolated from peripheral blood using a standard Ficoll-Paque protocol. TriZol was used to extract RNA from bulk PBMCs, CD4 and CD8 fractions, and dextramer-positive and dextramer-negative fractions. Instrument on record: Illumina NovaSeq 6000. TCR cDNA was synthesized by 5'RACE template switching, through which a universal primer site and unique molecular identifiers were introduced. cDNA synthesis was primed from both the TCR alpha and TCR beta constant segments. Two PCR steps were used to amplify libraries, with sample barcodes and sequencing adapters being added in the second step. Sequencing of libraries was done on Illumina HiSeq 2500 (2x100 bp) or NovaSeq (2x150 bp). The original pipeline was this. MIGEC was used to demultiplex reads and collapse the reads into UMI consensus sequences, and MiXCR was used for V(D)J alignment. Clonotypes responding to the vaccine were identified with edgeR on replicate PBMC samples, with the criteria of FDR below 0.01 and a log2 fold change above 5 up to day 15. Bulk clonotypes were assigned CD4 or CD8 identity according to which sequenced CD4 or CD8 repertoire held them at higher abundance. The public reads were quality trimmed at Q25 with fastp and then assembled into clones with MiXCR by TCRdb, keeping productive beta chains. Rows are combined by CDR3 protein, so each entry shows the most common genes and DNA. The V and J calls follow TCRdb's processing rather than the paper's. The sample table lists some 320,000 distinct CDR3 sequences, 3.5% to 5% of them with a count of one. Roughly a fifth of the sample is in the top ten clones.

The CDR3 has 16 amino acids, counting the end cysteine and phenylalanine. CDR3 DNA is the only sequence kept; it has 48 bases, read in frame from the first base. The germline V gene (reference sequence) gives CDR1 as SEHNR and CDR2 as FQNEAQ. The junction carries 22 bases between V and J, which are trimmed by 6 bases and 5 bases respectively. This clonotype was observed a few times. Its cognate antigen has yet to be identified. Base qualities are missing; no much larger clone stands one base away. The TCR was taken from a young man who received the YFV17D yellow fever vaccine. The starting material was PBMCs, obtained 15 days after the yellow fever booster vaccination. The sequence joins TRBV7-9 to TRBJ2-5; the D gene is possibly TRBD2, with 7 bases matching. The DNA is as follows: TGTGCCAGCAGTCCCACGGGGGGCAACCGGCGGGAGACCCAGTACTTC. Its protein product is CASSPTGGNRRETQYF.